Each of the 32 T cell receptor beta chains below was sequenced from the same sample in a study of radiotherapy plus CTLA-4 blockade in lung cancer. Assay: immunoSEQ multiplex PCR; the TCRdb copy retains only in-frame clones and omits some. This sample has about 73,000 clones; around 87% occur once, and the top ten carry 35% to 50%. Sequencing was performed on peripheral blood, taken from a patient treated with radiotherapy plus ipilimumab. Receptors originate from a human donor with non-small cell lung cancer that progressed on radiotherapy plus ipilimumab.

This clone came up a few times. V and J are TRBV27 and TRBJ2-2; the match to TRBD1 covers 7 bases. The V and J ends lost 5 bases and 0 bases, in that order; junction bases with no gene match: 12. Germline CDR1 MNHEY, CDR2 SMNVEV (reference sequence). CDR3 size: 18 residues. The CDR3: CASSPLRVQGANTGELFF. CDR3 sequence (DNA): TGTGCCAGCAGTCCACTCCGGGTTCAGGGGGCGAACACCGGGGAGCTGTTTTTT.

The J gene is TRBJ2-1, the V gene TRBV27, with D tentatively TRBD1 (5 bases). V was shortened by 5 bases and J by 4 bases, with 18 bases between the two germline ends. In germline, CDR1 is MNHEY, CDR2 SMNVEV (reference sequence). The CDR3 totals 16 residues. The CDR3 loop reads CASSPGPYPGYNEQFF. The CDR3 bases are TGTGCCAGCAGTCCAGGGCCTTACCCCGGGTACAATGAGCAGTTCTTC.

The rearrangement links TRBV6-5 to TRBJ2-1; the match to TRBD2 covers 13 bases. Trimming at V came to 6 bases and at J to 4 bases, leaving 3 bases not matched to a gene. Per the germline V gene, CDR1 is MNHEY and CDR2 is SVGAGI. The CDR3 extends over 15 amino acids. The CDR3 DNA reads as TGTGCCAGCAGCAGGACTAGCGGGGGTTACAATGAGCAGTTCTTC. It codes for CASSRTSGGYNEQFF.

This sequence joins TRBV7-8 and TRBJ1-5, with D hard to call. This CDR3 has 15 residues. Germline V CDR1 and CDR2: SGHVS, FQNEAQ. The germline V and J ends were trimmed by 0 bases and 3 bases, with 9 bases remaining between them. The CDR3 reads CASSLARAVNQPQHF. CDR3 sequence (DNA): TGTGCCAGCAGCTTAGCCCGAGCAGTCAATCAGCCCCAGCATTTT.

V is TRBV19 and J is TRBJ2-2; D may correspond to TRBD1 or TRBD2 (5 bases each). The CDR3 sequence is 15 residues long. Germline CDR1 LNHDA, CDR2 SQIVND (reference sequence). V lost 5 bases and J lost 5, with 15 bases in between. The CDR3 region is CASSSGRAGTGELFF. The DNA of the CDR3 is TGTGCCAGTAGTTCGGGACGGGCAGGTACCGGGGAGCTGTTTTTT.

This rearrangement joins TRBV14 to TRBJ2-3; possible D gene TRBD1, 6 bases. The ends were cut back, 3 bases at V and 4 bases at J, with 17 bases in the middle. The germline gives CDR1 SGHDN, CDR2 FVKESK. The CDR3 runs 16 residues. The CDR3 DNA reads as TGTGCCAGCAGCCACACCCGGGACATTGTTGCAGATACGCAGTATTTT. It encodes CASSHTRDIVADTQYF.

This sequence joins TRBV11-2 and TRBJ2-1; the D is unclear. V shed 5 bases and J shed 2 bases, with 10 bases lying between them. This CDR3 has 14 amino acids. Germline V CDR1 and CDR2: SGHAT, FQNNGV. CDR3 DNA sequence: TGTGCCAGCAGCCCTCCGACCCCCTACAATGAGCAGTTCTTC. Protein sequence: CASSPPTPYNEQFF.

The rearrangement joins TRBV28 to TRBJ2-1; 9 bases are shared with TRBD2. The germline CDR1 and CDR2 sequences are MDHEN and SYDVKM. The CDR3 has 15 residues. Unmatched junction bases numbered 11, after V lost 5 bases and J lost 9 bases. CDR3 sequence reads: CASSLSGRFLGEQFF. Written as DNA, the CDR3 is TGTGCCAGCAGTCTTAGCGGGAGATTCCTCGGTGAGCAGTTCTTC.

The genes are TRBV27 and TRBJ1-1; TRBD1 agrees at 10 bases. Germline loops: CDR1 MNHEY, CDR2 SMNVEV (reference sequence). The J segment lost 5 bases and the V segment lost 5 bases, leaving 17 bases of the junction unmatched. The length of the CDR3 is 18 residues. CDR3 sequence: CASSPPWEGQGTQTEAFF. In DNA, the CDR3 is TGTGCCAGCAGTCCCCCCTGGGAGGGACAGGGGACTCAAACTGAAGCTTTCTTT.

The gene calls are TRBV5-1 and TRBJ2-6; D is possibly TRBD1 or TRBD2 (5 bases each). CDR3 length: 16 amino acids. Deletions cut 3 bases from V and 0 bases from J, with 10 bases between. The germline V gene encodes CDR1 SGHRS and CDR2 YFSETQ. The CDR3 sequence is CASSSGRASGANVLTF. CDR3 bases: TGCGCCAGCAGCTCGGGACGGGCCTCTGGGGCCAACGTCCTGACTTTC.

The V gene is TRBV5-1, the J gene TRBJ2-2; TRBD1 is a possible D gene (6 bases). The germline gives CDR1 SGHRS, CDR2 YFSETQ. The CDR3 has 16 residues. Trimming took off 4 bases at V and 4 bases at J, with 17 bases between the two ends. DNA of the CDR3: TGCGCCAGCAGCCCGAAAACAGGGAAACTCACCGGGGAGCTGTTTTTT. Protein product: CASSPKTGKLTGELFF.

The V call is TRBV7-8, the J call TRBJ2-5; TRBD1 matches 10 bases. V was pared by 5 bases and J by 5 bases, with 8 bases of the junction left unmatched. The CDR3 extends over 15 amino acids. Germline assignment: CDR1 SGHVS and CDR2 FQNEAQ. DNA for the CDR3: TGTGCCAGCAGCCCCCGGGACAGGGGCCCGGAGACCCAGTACTTC. It translates to CASSPRDRGPETQYF.

V gene TRBV4-1 combines with J gene TRBJ2-3, with unresolved D. This CDR3 is 16 amino acids long. Germline CDR1 reads MGHRA; CDR2 reads YSYEKL. V lost 4 bases and J 6 bases, leaving 20 bases between the germline ends. CDR3 sequence reads: CASSPFGRIDMDTQYF. CDR3 nucleotides: TGCGCCAGCAGCCCGTTCGGCCGAATTGATATGGATACGCAGTATTTT.

CDR3: CASSTQWDTQYF. DNA of the CDR3: TGTGCCAGTAGTACCCAGTGGGATACGCAGTATTTT. This chain connects TRBV19 to TRBJ2-3; D gene unclear. Trimming cost V 4 bases and J 6 bases, with 8 bases left between them. The CDR3 spans 12 residues. The V gene's germline CDR1 is LNHDA and CDR2 SQIVND (reference sequence).

This chain joins TRBV2 and TRBJ2-3; D not certain. The germline V gene has CDR1 SNHLY and CDR2 FYNNEI. V lost 8 bases, J lost 2 bases, and 5 bases lay in between. The CDR3 sequence is 11 residues long. CDR3 coding DNA: TGTGCCAGCTTAGCCACAGATACGCAGTATTTT. Its translation is CASLATDTQYF. Full variable domain (rest looked up from reference TRBV2 and TRBJ2-3): EPEVTQTPSHQVTQMGQEVILRCVPISNHLYFYWYRQILGQKVEFLVSFYNNEISEKSEIFDDQFSVERPDGSNFTLKIRSTKLEDSAMYFCASLATDTQYFGPGTRLTVL.

J is TRBJ1-2 and V is TRBV19, with D perhaps TRBD1 (5 bases). V was pared by 0 bases and J by 1 base, with 6 bases between. The CDR3 is 14 residues long. CDR1 is LNHDA, CDR2 SQIVND, per germline (reference sequence). CDR3 loop: CASSIETDNYGYTF. The CDR3, as DNA: TGTGCCAGTAGTATAGAGACAGATAACTATGGCTACACCTTC.

The gene calls are TRBV9 and TRBJ2-3; 11 positions agree with TRBD2. The germline gives CDR1 SGDLS, CDR2 YYNGEE. The CDR3 spans 16 residues. V gave up 0 bases and J gave up 3 bases; unmatched junction bases: 3. CDR3 nucleotides: TGTGCCAGCAGCGTAGAACTAGCGGGAGCAACAGATACGCAGTATTTT. Residues: CASSVELAGATDTQYF.

The rearrangement links TRBV11-3 to TRBJ2-3; D unclear. Trimming shortened V by 1 base and J by 6 bases, and 11 bases separated the two germline ends. The CDR3 extends over 14 amino acids. Germline V gives CDR1 SGHNT, CDR2 YENEEA. The CDR3 DNA sequence: TGTGCCAGCAGCTTAGGTAGTAGAGCCGATACGCAGTATTTT. This codes for CASSLGSRADTQYF.

The chain uses TRBV2 and TRBJ1-1; the D is unclear. CDR1 and CDR2 from the germline V gene are SNHLY and FYNNEI. The CDR3 consists of 11 residues. Trimming shortened V by 9 bases and J by 3 bases, and 8 bases separated the two germline ends. This CDR3 reads CASTAYTEAFF. The CDR3 coding sequence is TGTGCCAGTACAGCGTACACTGAAGCTTTCTTT.

The J gene is TRBJ1-5, the V gene TRBV5-6, with TRBD1 matching over 8 bases. Germline CDR1 and CDR2: SGHDT and YYEEEE. This CDR3 comprises 14 residues. V shed 0 bases, J shed 8 bases, and the junction held 4 bases outside the gene matches. For the CDR3, the DNA is TGTGCCAGCAGCTTGGGGGACAGGACTGAGCCCCAGCATTTT. As protein: CASSLGDRTEPQHF.

This rearrangement joins TRBV5-1 to TRBJ2-2, with 13 bases fitting TRBD2. J gave up 4 bases and V 5 bases, and 11 bases lay outside the gene matches. The length of the CDR3 is 18 residues. Germline lookup yields CDR1 SGHRS and CDR2 YFSETQ. The CDR3 reads CASSRTWTSGSSTGELFF. The CDR3 region has the DNA TGCGCCAGCAGTCGGACCTGGACTAGCGGGAGCTCCACCGGGGAGCTGTTTTTT.

The chain employs TRBV7-8 and TRBJ2-1; D is perhaps TRBD1 (5 bases). CDR1 and CDR2 from the germline V gene are SGHVS and FQNEAQ. CDR3 size: 12 residues. Trimming removed 5 bases from V and 5 bases from J, with 7 bases in between. The CDR3 spells CASSVRDNEQFF. The CDR3 DNA reads TGTGCCAGCAGCGTCAGGGACAATGAGCAGTTCTTC.

CDR3 region: CSVEDWDRGQDTGELFF. The CDR3 DNA sequence: TGCAGCGTTGAAGACTGGGACAGGGGACAGGACACCGGGGAGCTGTTTTTT. This chain links TRBV29-1 with TRBJ2-2; 10 bases match TRBD1. Germline-derived CDR1 and CDR2 are SQVTM and ANQGSEA. The CDR3 length is 17 residues. Trimming cost V 0 bases and J 3 bases; bases outside gene matches: 7.

The CDR3 spells CASRLAVQETQYF. The CDR3, as DNA: TGCGCCAGCAGGCTAGCGGTACAAGAGACCCAGTACTTC. This sequence joins TRBV5-1 and TRBJ2-5, with 7 bases identical to TRBD2. V trimming: 5 bases; J trimming: 2 bases; junction bases outside the gene matches: 3. Germline CDR1 is SGHRS and CDR2 is YFSETQ. There are 13 residues in the CDR3.

The chain joins TRBV27 to TRBJ2-2, with D uncertain. V lost 2 bases and J 1 base, leaving 11 bases between the germline ends. Germline lookup yields CDR1 MNHEY and CDR2 SMNVEV (reference sequence). The CDR3 runs 16 residues. The DNA for the CDR3 is TGTGCCAGCAGTTTAGTCGTCACCATGAACACCGGGGAGCTGTTTTTT. It yields the protein CASSLVVTMNTGELFF.

The chain has TRBV10-3 and TRBJ1-4; no clear D gene. This CDR3 contains 15 residues. Trimming took off 0 bases at V and 5 bases at J, with 10 bases between the two ends. The germline CDR1 and CDR2 sequences are ENHRY and SYGVKD. The CDR3 DNA sequence: TGTGCCATCAGTGAGTCCGGGTCGAGGAATGAAAAACTGTTTTTT. This sequence encodes CAISESGSRNEKLFF.

This rearrangement joins TRBV7-9 to TRBJ2-4; D unresolved. There are 12 residues in the CDR3. Germline loops: CDR1 SEHNR, CDR2 FQNEAQ (reference sequence). Trimming took off 5 bases at V and 5 bases at J, with 7 bases between the two ends. CDR3 sequence: CASSNTQNIQYF. DNA for the CDR3: TGTGCCAGCAGCAACACGCAAAACATTCAGTACTTC.

The CDR3 loop is CASSNMTVPSPFSNYGYTF. In DNA form, the CDR3 reads TGTGCCAGCAGCAATATGACAGTACCCAGCCCTTTTTCTAACTATGGCTACACCTTC. The chain joins TRBV28 to TRBJ1-2, with D possibly being TRBD1 (5 bases). The CDR3 totals 19 residues. V was clipped by 6 bases and J by 0 bases, with 26 bases between them. Germline-derived CDR1 and CDR2 are MDHEN and SYDVKM.

V and J are TRBV18 and TRBJ1-1; possible D gene TRBD1, 5 bases. CDR3 length equals 14 residues. The germline CDR1 and CDR2 sequences are KGHSH and LQKENI. V was cut by 2 bases and J by 4 bases, with 11 bases left in between. In DNA, the CDR3 is TGTGCCAGCTCACCAATACAGGCGAGCACTGAAGCTTTCTTT. Translated, it gives CASSPIQASTEAFF.

The V call is TRBV2, the J call TRBJ2-2; maybe TRBD2 (7 bases). Germline V gene data show CDR1 as SNHLY and CDR2 as FYNNEI. This CDR3 is built from 16 residues. The V gene lost 6 bases and the J gene lost 3 bases, with 17 bases spanning the gap. In DNA, the CDR3 is TGTGCCAGCAGCAAGGGGGGGGCGCGGCACACCGGGGAGCTGTTTTTT. It encodes CASSKGGARHTGELFF.

In this sample, this clone turned up once. The rearrangement links TRBV19 to TRBJ2-2; D gene uncertain. The CDR3 length is 14 residues. Germline lookup yields CDR1 LNHDA and CDR2 SQIVND (reference sequence). V gave up 5 bases and J gave up 3 bases, with 10 bases separating them. The CDR3 DNA sequence: TGTGCCAGTAGTCTGAGCCAGGACACCGGGGAGCTGTTTTTT. Protein: CASSLSQDTGELFF.

Comment on this clone: The junction differs from germline at one of its ends, possibly a read error. V is TRBV7-6 and J is TRBJ2-5, with 12 bases identical to TRBD2. This CDR3 is 16 amino acids long. Germline-derived CDR1 and CDR2 are SGHVS and FNYEAQ. CDR3 in DNA: TGTGCTAGCAGCCCCTCTAGCGGGAGGGCCAATGAGACCCAGTACTTC. It translates to CASSPSSGRANETQYF.